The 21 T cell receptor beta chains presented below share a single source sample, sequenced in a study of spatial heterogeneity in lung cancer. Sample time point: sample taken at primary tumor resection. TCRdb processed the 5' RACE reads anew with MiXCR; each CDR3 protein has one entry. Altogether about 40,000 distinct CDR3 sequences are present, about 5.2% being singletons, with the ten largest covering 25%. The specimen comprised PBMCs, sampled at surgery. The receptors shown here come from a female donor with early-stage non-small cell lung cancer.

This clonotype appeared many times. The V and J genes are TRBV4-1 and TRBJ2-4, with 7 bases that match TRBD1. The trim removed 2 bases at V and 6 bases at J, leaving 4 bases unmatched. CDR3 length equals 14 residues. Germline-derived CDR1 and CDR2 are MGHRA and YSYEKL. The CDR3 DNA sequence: TGCGCCAGCAGCCAACCGACAGGGAGAAACATTCAGTACTTC. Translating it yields CASSQPTGRNIQYF.

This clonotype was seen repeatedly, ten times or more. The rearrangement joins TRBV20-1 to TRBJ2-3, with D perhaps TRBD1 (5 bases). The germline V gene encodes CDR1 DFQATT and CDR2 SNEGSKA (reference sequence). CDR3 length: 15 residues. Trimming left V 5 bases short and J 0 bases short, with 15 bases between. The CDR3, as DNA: TGCAGTGCTTCAGGATCAGGGCAAAGCACAGATACGCAGTATTTT. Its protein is CSASGSGQSTDTQYF.

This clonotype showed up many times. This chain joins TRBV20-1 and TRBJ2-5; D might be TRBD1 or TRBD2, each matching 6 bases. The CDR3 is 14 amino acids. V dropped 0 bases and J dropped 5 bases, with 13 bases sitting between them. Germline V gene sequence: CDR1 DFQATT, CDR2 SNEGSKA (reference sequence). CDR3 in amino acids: CSAREGGRSETQYF. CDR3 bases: TGCAGTGCTAGAGAAGGGGGGAGGTCGGAGACCCAGTACTTC.

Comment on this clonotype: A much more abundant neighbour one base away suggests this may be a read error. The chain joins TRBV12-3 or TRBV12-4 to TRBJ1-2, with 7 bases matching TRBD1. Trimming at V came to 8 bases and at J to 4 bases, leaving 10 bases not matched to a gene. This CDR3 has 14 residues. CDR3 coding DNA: TGTGCCAGCGGGCCGACTGGACAGGCCTATGGCTACACCTTC. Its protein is CASGPTGQAYGYTF.

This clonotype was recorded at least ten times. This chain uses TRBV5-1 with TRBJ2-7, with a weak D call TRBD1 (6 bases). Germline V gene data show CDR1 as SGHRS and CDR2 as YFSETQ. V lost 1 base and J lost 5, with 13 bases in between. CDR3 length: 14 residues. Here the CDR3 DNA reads TGCGCCAGCAGCTTGAGTGCAGGGGCCCACGAGCAGTACTTC. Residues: CASSLSAGAHEQYF.

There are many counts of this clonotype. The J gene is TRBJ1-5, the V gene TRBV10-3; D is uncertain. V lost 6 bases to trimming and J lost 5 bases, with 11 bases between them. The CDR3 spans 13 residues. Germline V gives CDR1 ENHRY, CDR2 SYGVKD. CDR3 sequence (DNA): TGTGCCATCAGACGGCAGGTGGATCAGCCCCAGCATTTT. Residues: CAIRRQVDQPQHF.

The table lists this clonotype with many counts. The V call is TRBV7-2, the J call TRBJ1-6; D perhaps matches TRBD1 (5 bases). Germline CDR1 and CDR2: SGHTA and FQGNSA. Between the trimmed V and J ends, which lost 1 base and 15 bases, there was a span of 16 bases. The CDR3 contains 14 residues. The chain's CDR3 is CASSLGGLTALLHF. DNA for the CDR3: TGTGCCAGCAGCTTAGGGGGACTGACAGCGCTCCTCCACTTT.

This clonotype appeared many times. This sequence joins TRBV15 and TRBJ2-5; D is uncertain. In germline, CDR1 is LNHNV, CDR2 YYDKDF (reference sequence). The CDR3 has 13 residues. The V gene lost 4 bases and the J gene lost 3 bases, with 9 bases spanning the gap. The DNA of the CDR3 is TGTGCCACCAGCATCAAGGGAAAAGAGACCCAGTACTTC. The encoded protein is CATSIKGKETQYF.

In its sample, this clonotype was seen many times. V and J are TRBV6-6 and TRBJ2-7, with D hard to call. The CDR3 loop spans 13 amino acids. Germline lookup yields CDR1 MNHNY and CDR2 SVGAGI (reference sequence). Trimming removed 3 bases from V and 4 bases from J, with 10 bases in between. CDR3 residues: CASSYPVRYEQYF. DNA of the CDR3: TGTGCCAGCAGTTATCCCGTCCGGTACGAGCAGTACTTC.

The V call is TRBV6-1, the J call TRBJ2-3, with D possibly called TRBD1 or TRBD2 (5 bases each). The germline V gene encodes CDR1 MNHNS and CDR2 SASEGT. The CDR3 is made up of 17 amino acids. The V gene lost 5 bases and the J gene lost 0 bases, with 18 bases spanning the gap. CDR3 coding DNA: TGTGCCAGCAGTAGCTCCGGGACGCATTCTAGCACAGATACGCAGTATTTT. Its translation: CASSSSGTHSSTDTQYF.

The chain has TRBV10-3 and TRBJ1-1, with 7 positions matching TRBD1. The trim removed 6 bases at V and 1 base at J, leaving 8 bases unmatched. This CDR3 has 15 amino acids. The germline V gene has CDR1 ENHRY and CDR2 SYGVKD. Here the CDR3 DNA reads TGTGCCATCAGCCGAACAGGGGTAAAGAACACTGAAGCTTTCTTT. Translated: CAISRTGVKNTEAFF.

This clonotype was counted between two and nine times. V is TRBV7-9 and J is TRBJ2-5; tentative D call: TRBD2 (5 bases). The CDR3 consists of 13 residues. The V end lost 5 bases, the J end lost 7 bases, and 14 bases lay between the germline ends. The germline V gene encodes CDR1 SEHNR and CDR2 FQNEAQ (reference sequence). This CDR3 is CASSPGRGLTQYF. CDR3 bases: TGTGCCAGCAGCCCCGGCCGAGGGCTGACCCAGTACTTC.

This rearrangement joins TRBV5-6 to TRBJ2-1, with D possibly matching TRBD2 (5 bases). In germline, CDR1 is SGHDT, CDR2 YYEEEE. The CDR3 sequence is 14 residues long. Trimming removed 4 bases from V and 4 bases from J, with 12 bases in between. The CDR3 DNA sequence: TGTGCCAGCAGCCTAGGACGGGGTTACAATGAGCAGTTCTTC. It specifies CASSLGRGYNEQFF.

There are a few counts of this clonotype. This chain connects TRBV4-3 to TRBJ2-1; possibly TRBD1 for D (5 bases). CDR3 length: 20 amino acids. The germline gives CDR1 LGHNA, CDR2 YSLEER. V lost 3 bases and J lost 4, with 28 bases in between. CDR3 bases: TGCGCCAGCAGCCAGGATCCCCCTTTTATTGGGCAGGGAACGTACAATGAGCAGTTCTTC. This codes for CASSQDPPFIGQGTYNEQFF.

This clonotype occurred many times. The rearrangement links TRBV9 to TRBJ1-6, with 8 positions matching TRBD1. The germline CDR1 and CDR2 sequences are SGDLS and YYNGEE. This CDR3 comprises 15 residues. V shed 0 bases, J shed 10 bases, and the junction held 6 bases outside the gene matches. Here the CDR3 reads CASSVEDRGGSPLHF. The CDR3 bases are TGTGCCAGCAGCGTAGAAGACAGGGGAGGATCACCCCTCCACTTT.

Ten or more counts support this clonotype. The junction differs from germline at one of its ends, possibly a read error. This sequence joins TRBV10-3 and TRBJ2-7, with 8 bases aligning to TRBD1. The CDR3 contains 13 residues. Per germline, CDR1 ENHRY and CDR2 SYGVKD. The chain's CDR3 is CAISEQRDRSYGF. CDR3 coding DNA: TGTGCCATCAGTGAGCAAAGGGACAGGAGTTATGGCTTC.

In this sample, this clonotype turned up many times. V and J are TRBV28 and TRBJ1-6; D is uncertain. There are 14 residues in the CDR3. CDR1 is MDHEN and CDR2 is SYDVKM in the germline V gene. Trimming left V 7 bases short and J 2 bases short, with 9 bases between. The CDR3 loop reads CASTLIPYNSPLHF. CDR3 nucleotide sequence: TGTGCCAGCACCTTAATACCCTATAATTCACCCCTCCACTTT. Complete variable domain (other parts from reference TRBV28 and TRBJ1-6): DVKVTQSSRYLVKRTGEKVFLECVQDMDHENMFWYRQDPGLGLRLIYFSYDVKMKEKGDIPEGYSVSREKKERFSLILESASTNQTSMYLCASTLIPYNSPLHFGNGTRLTVT.

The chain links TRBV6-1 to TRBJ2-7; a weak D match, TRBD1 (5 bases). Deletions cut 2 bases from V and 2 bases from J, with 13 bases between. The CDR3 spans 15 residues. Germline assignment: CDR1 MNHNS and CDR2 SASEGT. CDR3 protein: CASSESPQGPYEQYF. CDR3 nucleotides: TGTGCCAGCAGTGAAAGTCCCCAGGGCCCCTACGAGCAGTACTTC.

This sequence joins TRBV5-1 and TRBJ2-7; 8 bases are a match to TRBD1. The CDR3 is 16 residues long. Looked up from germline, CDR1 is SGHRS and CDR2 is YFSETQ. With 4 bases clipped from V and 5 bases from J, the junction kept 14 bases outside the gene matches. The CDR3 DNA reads TGCGCCAGCAGCCGAGGACAGGGCGTTTTCCACGACGAGCAGTACTTC. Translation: CASSRGQGVFHDEQYF.

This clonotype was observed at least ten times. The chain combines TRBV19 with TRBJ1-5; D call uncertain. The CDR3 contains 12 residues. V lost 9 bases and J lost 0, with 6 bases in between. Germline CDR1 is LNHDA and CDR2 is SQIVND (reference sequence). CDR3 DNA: TGTGCCAGCCGTTATAGCAATCAGCCCCAGCATTTT. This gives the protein CASRYSNQPQHF.

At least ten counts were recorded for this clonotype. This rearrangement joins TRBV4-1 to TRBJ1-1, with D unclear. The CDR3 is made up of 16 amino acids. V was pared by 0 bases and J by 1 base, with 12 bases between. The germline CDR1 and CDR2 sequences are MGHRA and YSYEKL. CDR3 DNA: TGCGCCAGCAGCCAAGATCGGTCGGCAACGAACACTGAAGCTTTCTTT. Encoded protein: CASSQDRSATNTEAFF.